Reported below is one TCR beta chain. The record originates from a study of shared clonotypes between healthy human individuals. Assay: immunoSEQ multiplex PCR; the TCRdb copy retains only in-frame clones and omits some. The sample includes about 490,000 clones, about 78% of them seen just once. What was sequenced was PBMCs. The origin of this receptor is a woman aged 35 to 49 in good health. Some clones in this sample may be carry-over from other donors' samples.

The CDR3 DNA is TGTGCCAGCAGTGAAAAAACCGGGACTAGCGGGACCTTTAAGCAGTTCTTC. Translation gives CASSEKTGTSGTFKQFF. J is TRBJ2-1 and V is TRBV6-1; 13 nucleotides agree with TRBD2. The CDR3 totals 17 residues. Looked up from germline, CDR1 is MNHNS and CDR2 is SASEGT. Germline trimming cut 2 bases from V and 11 bases from J; bases unmatched to any gene: 12.